The next 31 T cell receptor beta chains were all read from a single sample in a study of blood T cell repertoires in COVID-19. Only in-frame clones appear in the TCRdb table, and some are missing; sequencing was by immunoSEQ multiplex PCR. This sample has roughly 40,000 clones, with roughly 80% found just once. The sequencing input was peripheral blood. Receptors were obtained from a man aged 65-85 years with acute or convalescent COVID-19.

The CDR3 region has the DNA TGTGCCAGCCGGTCCTATGCAGGGAGGGAAAAACTGTTTTTT. It encodes CASRSYAGREKLFF. The chain links TRBV2 to TRBJ1-4, with a weak D call TRBD1 (5 bases). Per the germline V gene, CDR1 is SNHLY and CDR2 is FYNNEI. The CDR3 contains 14 residues. With 8 bases removed from V and 8 bases from J, the gap between germline ends came to 18 bases.

J is TRBJ2-3 and V is TRBV5-1; 7 positions match TRBD1. In germline, CDR1 is SGHRS, CDR2 YFSETQ. V gave up 0 bases and J gave up 1 base; unmatched junction bases: 2. The CDR3 loop spans 15 amino acids. The DNA for the CDR3 is TGCGCCAGCAGCTTGGAAGACAGGGGCACAGATACGCAGTATTTT. Its translation is CASSLEDRGTDTQYF.

The genes are TRBV7-9 and TRBJ1-2; no firm D call. Germline loops: CDR1 SEHNR, CDR2 FQNEAQ (reference sequence). Trimming stripped 7 bases from V and 4 bases from J, with 25 bases between. The CDR3 is made up of 17 amino acids. The CDR3 DNA is TGTGCCAGCACCCAATTTCCTGATCCATCAGGTTCCTATGGCTACACCTTC. Its translation is CASTQFPDPSGSYGYTF.

The J gene is TRBJ2-1, the V gene TRBV7-9; possible D gene TRBD2, 6 bases. In germline, CDR1 is SEHNR, CDR2 FQNEAQ (reference sequence). The V gene lost 3 bases and the J gene lost 4 bases, with 7 bases spanning the gap. The CDR3 loop spans 13 amino acids. CDR3: CASSFGGYNEQFF. The DNA of the CDR3 is TGTGCCAGCAGCTTTGGGGGGTACAATGAGCAGTTCTTC.

The chain carries TRBV19 and TRBJ1-1; no definite D call. Trimming took off 6 bases at V and 2 bases at J, with 10 bases between the two ends. The CDR3 spans 13 residues. Germline-derived CDR1 and CDR2 are LNHDA and SQIVND (reference sequence). The CDR3 protein is CASRGRSNTEAFF. In DNA form, the CDR3 reads TGTGCCAGTAGGGGCAGGTCTAACACTGAAGCTTTCTTT.

In this sample, this clone turned up once. The chain uses TRBV3-1 (or the pseudogene TRBV3-2) and TRBJ1-4, with a weak D call TRBD1 (5 bases). Per germline, CDR1 LGHDT and CDR2 YNNKEL (reference sequence). This CDR3 spans 14 amino acids. V lost 4 bases, J lost 8 bases, and 14 bases lay in between. The CDR3 region has the DNA TGTGCCAGCAGCCCCGACAGCTCCAGGGAAAAACTGTTTTTT. Amino acid sequence: CASSPDSSREKLFF.

The chain carries TRBV6-2 or TRBV6-3 and TRBJ2-7; D is unclear. There are 14 residues in the CDR3. Looked up from germline, CDR1 is MNHEY and CDR2 is SVGEGT. Trimming stripped 1 base from V and 1 base from J, with 8 bases between. The CDR3, as DNA: TGTGCCAGCAGTTACTGGCGAGGATCCTACGAGCAGTACTTC. Translating it yields CASSYWRGSYEQYF.

The chain recombines TRBV30 with TRBJ1-1; D gene unclear. Germline values: CDR1 GTSNPN, CDR2 SVGIG (reference sequence). The V end lost 2 bases, the J end lost 11 bases, and 18 bases lay between the germline ends. The length of the CDR3 is 13 residues. CDR3 loop: CAWSPHLGLGAFF. CDR3 coding DNA: TGTGCCTGGAGTCCACACCTAGGCCTCGGGGCTTTCTTT. Based on the CDR3 plus reference TRBV30 and TRBJ1-1, the full variable domain is SQTIHQWPATLVQPVGSPLSLECTVEGTSNPNLYWYRQAAGRGLQLLFYSVGIGQISSEVPQNLSASRPQDRQFILSSKKLLLSDSGFYLCAWSPHLGLGAFFGQGTRLTVV.

The chain recombines TRBV11-1 with TRBJ2-3; 8 positions match TRBD2. After removal of 3 bases from V and 3 bases from J, the junction contained 2 bases not matched to a gene. Germline V CDR1 and CDR2: SGHAT, FQDESV (reference sequence). The CDR3 runs to 14 residues. CDR3 amino acids: CASSLSGGTDTQYF. As DNA, the CDR3 is TGTGCCAGCAGCTTGTCGGGGGGGACAGATACGCAGTATTTT.

The genes are TRBV9 and TRBJ2-6; D possibly corresponds to TRBD2 (6 bases). CDR1 is SGDLS and CDR2 is YYNGEE in the germline V gene. There are 16 residues in the CDR3. Trimming left V 4 bases short and J 0 bases short, with 11 bases between. CDR3 in amino acids: CASSSGGYSGANVLTF. CDR3 in DNA: TGTGCCAGCAGCTCTGGGGGGTACTCTGGGGCCAACGTCCTGACTTTC. The full variable domain, rest sourced from reference TRBV9 and TRBJ2-6, is DSGVTQTPKHLITATGQRVTLRCSPRSGDLSVYWYQQSLDQGLQFLIQYYNGEERAKGNILERFSAQQFPDLHSELNLSSLELGDSALYFCASSSGGYSGANVLTFGAGSRLTVL.

The rearrangement links TRBV7-2 to TRBJ1-2; 8 nucleotides align to TRBD1. J gave up 2 bases and V 5 bases, and 4 bases lay outside the gene matches. CDR3 length: 14 residues. Germline V gene sequence: CDR1 SGHTA, CDR2 FQGNSA. CDR3 sequence reads: CASSIDRGNYGYTF. The CDR3 DNA is TGTGCCAGCAGCATAGACAGGGGAAACTATGGCTACACCTTC.

This clone came up many times. The chain joins TRBV11-2 to TRBJ1-5; the D gene is possibly TRBD1 (5 bases). The CDR3 contains 13 residues. Germline CDR1 SGHAT, CDR2 FQNNGV. Trimming pared 0 bases from V and 7 bases from J, leaving 7 bases between. In nucleotides, the CDR3 is TGTGCCAGCAGCTTAGACAGGGCCCAGCCCCAGCATTTT. Its protein product is CASSLDRAQPQHF.

The chain uses TRBV6-2 or TRBV6-3 and TRBJ2-6, with D perhaps TRBD2 (5 bases). Trimming pared 6 bases from V and 0 bases from J, leaving 12 bases between. This CDR3 spans 16 amino acids. Germline V gene lookup returns CDR1 MNHEY and CDR2 SVGEGT. The CDR3: CASSLGLTSGANVLTF. CDR3 nucleotides: TGTGCCAGCAGCCTTGGACTGACCTCTGGGGCCAACGTCCTGACTTTC.

The chain couples TRBV19 to TRBJ1-5; 8 bases line up with TRBD1. The V and J ends lost 5 bases and 9 bases, in that order; junction bases with no gene match: 6. The V gene's germline CDR1 is LNHDA and CDR2 SQIVND (reference sequence). The CDR3 sequence is 13 residues long. In DNA, the CDR3 is TGTGCCAGTAGTTCAGACAGGGGTCGGCCCCAGCATTTT. This gives the protein CASSSDRGRPQHF.

The chain combines TRBV28 with TRBJ1-4, with TRBD1 identical over 10 bases. Germline CDR1 is MDHEN and CDR2 is SYDVKM. There are 16 residues in the CDR3. V trimming: 5 bases; J trimming: 7 bases; junction bases outside the gene matches: 10. CDR3 sequence: CASSVRQGAIGEKLFF. Written as DNA, the CDR3 is TGTGCCAGCAGTGTAAGACAGGGGGCGATCGGTGAAAAACTGTTTTTT.

The chain employs TRBV10-3 and TRBJ1-5; TRBD1 is a possible D gene (5 bases). With 2 bases removed from V and 4 bases from J, the gap between germline ends came to 12 bases. This CDR3 has 15 residues. The germline V gene has CDR1 ENHRY and CDR2 SYGVKD. The chain's CDR3 is CAISERGTGNQPQHF. DNA of the CDR3: TGTGCCATCAGTGAGAGGGGCACAGGTAATCAGCCCCAGCATTTT.

V and J are TRBV12-3 or TRBV12-4 and TRBJ1-1; the D is unclear. The CDR3 is made up of 13 amino acids. V was pared by 6 bases and J by 0 bases, with 8 bases between. Written as DNA, the CDR3 is TGTGCCAGCAGGCAACAGCTGAACACTGAAGCTTTCTTT. It encodes CASRQQLNTEAFF.

This clone has only a few counts. The chain carries TRBV28 and TRBJ2-7, with D perhaps matching TRBD1 (5 bases). The V end was cut by 7 bases, the J end by 3 bases, with 16 bases between. Germline V gives CDR1 MDHEN, CDR2 SYDVKM. There are 14 residues in the CDR3. The CDR3 region has the DNA TGTGCCAGCACCCCTGGACAAGGTAACTACGAGCAGTACTTC. Its protein product is CASTPGQGNYEQYF. Full variable domain (remainder filled in from reference TRBV28 and TRBJ2-7): DVKVTQSSRYLVKRTGEKVFLECVQDMDHENMFWYRQDPGLGLRLIYFSYDVKMKEKGDIPEGYSVSREKKERFSLILESASTNQTSMYLCASTPGQGNYEQYFGPGTRLTVT.

This clone was recorded a few times. The rearrangement links TRBV5-4 to TRBJ2-7, with unresolved D. Trimming removed 4 bases from V and 2 bases from J, with 10 bases in between. Germline CDR1 is SGHNT and CDR2 is YYREEE (reference sequence). The CDR3 totals 13 residues. Written as DNA, the CDR3 is TGTGCCAGCAGCCCCGGGTCTACCTACGAGCAGTACTTC. Translated, it gives CASSPGSTYEQYF. The whole variable domain, filled in from reference TRBV5-4 and TRBJ2-7, reads ETGVTQSPTHLIKTRGQQVTLRCSSQSGHNTVSWYQQALGQGPQFIFQYYREEENGRGNFPPRFSGLQFPNYSSELNVNALELDDSALYLCASSPGSTYEQYFGPGTRLTVT.

The chain couples TRBV7-2 to TRBJ2-5, with TRBD1 as a possible D gene (6 bases). The length of the CDR3 is 15 residues. Per germline, CDR1 SGHTA and CDR2 FQGNSA. V was trimmed by 5 bases and J by 1 base, leaving 14 bases between them. The CDR3 loop is CASSEDSQIQETQYF. CDR3 nucleotides: TGTGCCAGCAGCGAGGACAGTCAAATCCAAGAGACCCAGTACTTC.

The rearrangement uses TRBV5-6 and TRBJ1-1; 8 nucleotides agree with TRBD1. V lost 4 bases to trimming and J lost 2 bases; unmatched junction nucleotides: 7. Per the germline V gene, CDR1 is SGHDT and CDR2 is YYEEEE. This CDR3 has 15 residues. For the CDR3, the DNA is TGTGCCAGCAGCCCCCAGGACAGGGCAAACACTGAAGCTTTCTTT. Its protein is CASSPQDRANTEAFF.

The V call is TRBV3-1 (or the pseudogene TRBV3-2), the J call TRBJ1-1, with TRBD1 matching 8 bases. Germline values: CDR1 LGHDT, CDR2 YNNKEL (reference sequence). The CDR3 runs 14 residues. V gave up 4 bases and J gave up 5 bases; unmatched junction bases: 6. The CDR3 nucleotides are TGTGCCAGCAGCCCCCGGGACAGGCGGACTGAAGCTTTCTTT. This codes for CASSPRDRRTEAFF.

The chain is built from TRBV11-3 and TRBJ1-2; a possible D gene is TRBD1 (6 bases). Germline CDR1 and CDR2: SGHNT and YENEEA. V shed 1 base and J shed 2 bases, with 11 bases lying between them. There are 15 residues in the CDR3. The CDR3 sequence is CASSLGGGTNYGYTF. The DNA for the CDR3 is TGTGCCAGCAGCTTAGGAGGGGGAACGAACTATGGCTACACCTTC.

This CDR3 is CASSQDWTANYGYTF. CDR3 nucleotides: TGCGCCAGCAGCCAAGACTGGACAGCTAACTATGGCTACACCTTC. The chain carries TRBV4-3 and TRBJ1-2, with a possible D match to TRBD1 (6 bases). The germline V and J ends were trimmed by 0 bases and 0 bases, with 8 bases remaining between them. The CDR3 loop spans 15 amino acids. Germline CDR1 is LGHNA and CDR2 is YSLEER.

The chain joins TRBV27 to TRBJ1-4; D is possibly TRBD1 (6 bases). The CDR3 has 16 amino acids. Germline V gene lookup returns CDR1 MNHEY and CDR2 SMNVEV (reference sequence). V was clipped by 3 bases and J by 7 bases, with 18 bases between them. The CDR3 DNA reads TGTGCCAGCAGTTTCCAAATAGGGGGGGGGAGTGAAAAACTGTTTTTT. Protein: CASSFQIGGGSEKLFF.

This chain joins TRBV15 and TRBJ1-2; 7 bases match TRBD1. Germline CDR1 and CDR2: LNHNV and YYDKDF (reference sequence). With 0 bases clipped from V and 4 bases from J, the junction kept 8 bases outside the gene matches. CDR3 length: 16 amino acids. The CDR3 here is CATSRDMLTGLYGYTF. Written as DNA, the CDR3 is TGTGCCACCAGCAGAGATATGTTGACAGGGCTCTATGGCTACACCTTC. The full variable domain, completed using reference TRBV15 and TRBJ1-2, is DAMVIQNPRYQVTQFGKPVTLSCSQTLNHNVMYWYQQKSSQAPKLLFHYYDKDFNNEADTPDNFQSRRPNTSFCFLDIRSPGLGDTAMYLCATSRDMLTGLYGYTFGSGTRLTVV.

J is TRBJ2-3 and V is TRBV4-1; 9 bases agree with TRBD2. The CDR3 extends over 16 amino acids. Unmatched junction bases numbered 2, after V lost 1 base and J lost 0 bases. Germline-derived CDR1 and CDR2 are MGHRA and YSYEKL. The CDR3 DNA is TGCGCCAGCAGCCAAGGACTAGCGGTTAGCACAGATACGCAGTATTTT. Translating gives CASSQGLAVSTDTQYF.

The gene calls are TRBV2 and TRBJ1-2; D possibly corresponds to TRBD1 (6 bases). Germline CDR1 is SNHLY and CDR2 is FYNNEI. Trimming took off 6 bases at V and 6 bases at J, with 8 bases between the two ends. The CDR3 contains 11 residues. CDR3 sequence reads: CASRRTDGYTF. The CDR3 coding sequence is TGTGCCAGCAGGAGGACAGATGGCTACACCTTC.

This chain uses TRBV12-2 with TRBJ1-6; TRBD1, the D gene given by the table, was not confirmed from the DNA. TRBV12-2 is listed as a pseudogene. The CDR3 is 17 amino acids. CDR3: CASRLGSLGQDNSPLHF. The CDR3 region has the DNA TGTGCAAGTCGCTTAGGGTCCCTGGGACAGGATAATTCACCCCTCCACTTT.

The chain combines TRBV6-2 or TRBV6-3 with TRBJ1-1; no reliable D call. The V gene lost 0 bases and the J gene lost 2 bases, with 4 bases spanning the gap. The germline V gene encodes CDR1 MNHEY and CDR2 SVGEGT. The CDR3 extends over 13 amino acids. The CDR3 loop reads CASSYSRNTEAFF. CDR3 DNA sequence: TGTGCCAGCAGTTACTCGAGAAACACTGAAGCTTTCTTT.

The chain links TRBV7-9 to TRBJ2-5; 8 nucleotides align to TRBD1. Losses at the gene ends were 7 bases for V and 2 bases for J; bases not matched to a gene: 3. This CDR3 comprises 13 residues. CDR1 and CDR2 from the germline V gene are SEHNR and FQNEAQ (reference sequence). In DNA form, the CDR3 reads TGTGCCAGCACAAGACAGGGGCAAGAGACCCAGTACTTC. Its translation: CASTRQGQETQYF.